The 7 T cell receptor beta chains reported below all come from one sample, sequenced in a study of monozygotic twins with inflammatory bowel disease. TCRdb derives one entry per CDR3 protein from the 5' RACE reads, leaving out DNA. Found here are about 150,000 distinct CDR3 sequences; the top ten clones hold 1% to 1.5%. What was sequenced was blood. The receptors originated from a human donor with ulcerative colitis or Crohn's disease, or a healthy co-twin of an affected twin (not recorded which).

The rearrangement joins TRBV5-8 to TRBJ2-3; the D call from TCRdb, TRBD2, cannot be confirmed without DNA. The CDR3 is 17 amino acids. Looked up from germline, CDR1 is SGHTS and CDR2 is YDEGEE. This chain's CDR3 is CASSFRTSGRRIGTQYF.

The V and J genes are TRBV11-2 and TRBJ2-3. Per germline, CDR1 SGHAT and CDR2 FQNNGV. CDR3 length: 14 amino acids. The CDR3 sequence: CASSLVASTDTQYF.

The chain couples TRBV7-9 to TRBJ1-1. Germline CDR1 and CDR2: SEHNR and FQNEAQ (reference sequence). This CDR3 contains 13 residues. The CDR3 protein is CASSLEPNTEAFF.

The chain employs TRBV9 and TRBJ2-6; TCRdb names TRBD1, which stays unverified in the absence of DNA. This CDR3 has 19 amino acids. CDR1 SGDLS and CDR2 YYNGEE come from the germline V gene. CDR3 amino acids: CASSVRTVLLDSGANVLTF.

This chain links TRBV14 with TRBJ2-2; lacking DNA, the TRBD1 call made by TCRdb goes unchecked. The germline V gene has CDR1 SGHDN and CDR2 FVKESK. This CDR3 has 13 amino acids. The CDR3 spells CASSQTRSGELFF.

V and J are TRBV27 and TRBJ2-3; lacking DNA, the TRBD1 call made by TCRdb goes unchecked. Germline values: CDR1 MNHEY, CDR2 SMNVEV (reference sequence). This CDR3 comprises 15 residues. The CDR3 sequence is CASSLQDPSTDTQYF.

The chain combines TRBV4-1 with TRBJ2-7; there is no DNA to check the TCRdb D call of TRBD2. Germline V gene lookup returns CDR1 MGHRA and CDR2 YSYEKL. This CDR3 has 18 amino acids. CDR3: CASSQGFSGLGITYEQYF.